A selection of T cell receptor beta chains follows, all from one sample in a study of T cell changes during pregnancy in multiple sclerosis. Generated by immunoSEQ multiplex PCR, the TCRdb table keeps only in-frame clones and is missing some. This sample has tens of thousands of clones, with about 93% found just once. Here the sequenced sample was CD4+ T cells from peripheral blood mononuclear cells, taken in the third trimester of pregnancy. The receptors were gathered from a female donor with multiple sclerosis, enrolled in a pregnancy study. The CDR3 runs from the conserved cysteine through the conserved F or W. A D gene is named only where the DNA matches it firmly. Clone size is given for some rows only: seen once, a few or many times, or a class if the clone is expanded.

TRBV7-3	TRBJ2-1	TRBD1	NA	CASSLRSPGTGGNEQFF	TGTGCCAGCAGCTTACGCTCCCCCGGGACAGGGGGCAATGAGCAGTTCTTC
TRBV2	TRBJ1-2	NA	NA	CASSEGSNYGYTF	TGTGCCAGCAGTGAAGGGAGTAACTATGGCTACACCTTC
TRBV5-4	TRBJ2-1	TRBD2	once	CASSLSGSGGAYEQFF	TGTGCCAGCAGCTTGTCGGGTAGCGGGGGGGCCTATGAGCAGTTCTTC
TRBV7-6	TRBJ2-2	NA	NA	CASSIQGNTGELFF	TGTGCCAGCAGCATACAGGGAAACACCGGGGAGCTGTTTTTT
TRBV7-2	TRBJ1-5	TRBD1	few	CASSLTGGNQPQHF	TGTGCCAGCAGCTTAACAGGGGGCAATCAGCCCCAGCATTTT
TRBV4-2	TRBJ2-5	NA	NA	CASSQRVGPGEETQYF	TGTGCCAGCAGCCAAAGAGTAGGACCAGGGGAAGAGACCCAGTACTTC
TRBV28	TRBJ2-1	NA	NA	CASSSYLPEVEQFF	TGTGCCAGCAGTTCCTACCTCCCAGAGGTTGAGCAGTTCTTC
TRBV9	TRBJ1-3	TRBD1	NA	CASSVGQGAYSGNTIYF	TGTGCCAGCAGCGTAGGACAGGGGGCATACTCTGGAAACACCATATATTTT
TRBV7-9	TRBJ2-1	TRBD2	NA	CASSPPAGGTHEQFF	TGTGCCAGCAGCCCACCGGCGGGAGGGACCCATGAGCAGTTCTTC
TRBV19	TRBJ1-1	NA	NA	CASSPGILRMMNTEAFF	TGTGCCAGTAGTCCGGGAATTCTTAGAATGATGAACACTGAAGCTTTCTTT
TRBV5-1	TRBJ2-6	NA	NA	CASSYGASSGANVLTF	TGCGCCAGCAGCTATGGAGCAAGCTCTGGGGCCAACGTCCTGACTTTC
TRBV29-1	TRBJ1-1	NA	NA	CSADLTGIGTEAFF	TGCAGCGCTGATCTTACAGGGATTGGGACTGAAGCTTTCTTT
TRBV21-1	TRBJ2-4	NA	NA	CASSNDAISDRSLAKNIQYF	TGTGCCAGCAGCAACGACGCGATTTCGGACAGATCTTTAGCCAAAAACATTCAGTACTTC
TRBV19	TRBJ2-2	NA	NA	CASSISRRGRTGELFF	TGTGCCAGTAGTATAAGTCGCAGGGGACGCACCGGGGAGCTGTTTTTT
TRBV5-4	TRBJ2-2	NA	NA	CASSLIPGGGKVTGELFF	TGTGCCAGCAGCCTAATACCCGGGGGAGGAAAGGTCACCGGGGAGCTGTTTTTT
TRBV29-1	TRBJ1-1	NA	NA	CSVDAGPTEAFF	TGCAGCGTTGATGCAGGTCCCACTGAAGCTTTCTTT
TRBV7-9	TRBJ2-1	NA	NA	CASSFSLLTRNEQFF	TGTGCCAGCAGCTTCTCACTTTTGACTCGGAATGAGCAGTTCTTC
TRBV28	TRBJ1-1	TRBD1	NA	CASNPGGQGLVFF	TGTGCCAGCAACCCGGGGGGACAGGGACTTGTCTTCTTT
TRBV11-2	TRBJ2-7	TRBD1	NA	CASNGDRGREQYF	TGTGCCAGCAATGGGGACAGGGGAAGGGAGCAGTACTTC
TRBV9	TRBJ2-2	NA	once	CASSATGTTNTGELFF	TGTGCCAGCAGCGCAACCGGGACAACGAACACCGGGGAGCTGTTTTTT
TRBV4-1	TRBJ1-1	NA	NA	CASSQPDRPRSEAFF	TGCGCCAGCAGCCAACCGGACAGACCCCGATCTGAAGCTTTCTTT
TRBV4-1	TRBJ1-1	TRBD1	NA	CASRTGQGANTEAFF	TGCGCCAGCAGAACCGGACAGGGGGCGAACACTGAAGCTTTCTTT
TRBV29-1	TRBJ2-6	TRBD1	NA	CSISGGSEYGANVLTF	TGCAGTATATCAGGGGGCAGCGAGTATGGGGCCAACGTCCTGACTTTC
TRBV12-5	TRBJ2-7	TRBD1	NA	CASRQGTSYEQYF	TGTGCTAGCCGACAGGGTACCTCCTACGAGCAGTACTTC
TRBV23-1	TRBJ2-1	TRBD1	NA	CASSQAHRDRDYNEQFF	TGCGCCAGCAGTCAAGCTCACCGGGACAGGGACTACAATGAGCAGTTCTTC
TRBV10-1	TRBJ2-7	TRBD2	NA	CASSGGRAYEQYF	TGCGCCAGCAGTGGCGGGAGGGCCTACGAGCAGTACTTC
TRBV11-2	TRBJ2-7	NA	NA	CASSLTISGSYEQYF	TGTGCCAGCAGCTTAACCATATCCGGGTCCTACGAGCAGTACTTC
TRBV18	TRBJ2-1	NA	NA	CASAPGSGYNEQFF	TGTGCCAGCGCACCGGGCTCAGGGTACAATGAGCAGTTCTTC
TRBV7-6	TRBJ2-7	TRBD2	NA	CASSPIGGGGGSSYEQYF	TGTGCCAGCAGCCCTATAGGGGGCGGGGGGGGAAGCTCCTACGAGCAGTACTTC
TRBV7-2	TRBJ2-5	NA	NA	CASSSGEQVPQETQYF	TGTGCCAGCAGCTCCGGCGAGCAGGTTCCCCAAGAGACCCAGTACTTC
TRBV27	TRBJ2-7	NA	NA	CASSLDSPRIQQQYF	TGTGCCAGCAGTTTGGATTCACCTAGGATCCAGCAGCAGTACTTC
TRBV2	TRBJ1-2	NA	NA	CASGSMNYGYTF	TGTGCCAGCGGCTCCATGAACTATGGCTACACCTTC
TRBV7-9	TRBJ1-3	TRBD1	NA	CASSLGGRDRAHTIYF	TGTGCCAGCAGCTTAGGAGGTAGAGACAGGGCACACACCATATATTTT
TRBV7-9	TRBJ1-4	NA	NA	CASSPWRAGNEKLFF	TGTGCCAGCAGCCCATGGCGGGCCGGTAATGAAAAACTGTTTTTT
TRBV18	TRBJ2-3	TRBD1	NA	CASSLDRGTDTQYF	TGTGCCAGCTCACTGGACAGGGGCACAGATACGCAGTATTTT
TRBV15	TRBJ2-1	TRBD2	NA	CATSSLTSGGINEQFF	TGTGCCACCAGCAGCCTGACTAGCGGGGGGATAAATGAGCAGTTCTTC
TRBV4-2	TRBJ2-5	TRBD1	NA	CASSQTLGQGETQYF	TGTGCCAGCAGCCAAACCTTGGGACAGGGGGAGACCCAGTACTTC
TRBV15	TRBJ1-2	NA	once	CATSRETEAGYTF	TGTGCCACCAGCAGAGAAACTGAGGCTGGCTACACCTTC
TRBV27	TRBJ2-6	TRBD1	NA	CASSLTGPDSGANVLTF	TGTGCCAGCAGTTTGACAGGGCCGGATTCTGGGGCCAACGTCCTGACTTTC
TRBV6-5	TRBJ1-4	TRBD1	NA	CASSYSGTGIGEKLFF	TGTGCCAGCAGTTACTCGGGGACAGGGATCGGAGAAAAACTGTTTTTT
TRBV30	TRBJ1-1	NA	NA	CAWSTDREAFF	TGTGCCTGGAGCACAGACCGGGAAGCTTTCTTT
TRBV5-4	TRBJ1-6	NA	NA	CASTTGGWSSPLHF	TGTGCCAGCACCACGGGGGGCTGGAGTTCACCCCTCCACTTT
TRBV2	TRBJ2-7	TRBD1	NA	CASRIKGAEQYF	TGTGCCAGCAGGATCAAGGGGGCCGAGCAGTACTTC